These T cell receptor beta chains were read from a single sample in a study of response to subunit inactivated influenza vaccine. A single record per CDR3 protein comes from TCRdb applying MiXCR to the RT-PCR reads. Here the sample spans 400,000 to 550,000 distinct CDR3 sequences, less than 30% being singletons. The sequencing used CD4+ T cells sorted from PBMCs, collected around 5 days after vaccination. These receptor sequences come from a man aged 45-65 years who received an inactivated influenza vaccine. Both conserved end residues are part of each CDR3. Fields, in order: J gene, clone size, D gene, V gene, CDR3 DNA, CDR3 protein. D genes are given only for firm matches. Expanded clones are given a class, and other clones once, few, many or no size at all.

j_gene: TRBJ2-5; abundance: .; d_gene: .; v_gene: TRBV4-3; CDR3nt: TGCGCCAGCAGCCAAGATTACCGGGGCCAAGAGACCCAGTACTTC; CDR3aa: CASSQDYRGQETQYF
j_gene: TRBJ2-3; abundance: few; d_gene: .; v_gene: TRBV28; CDR3nt: TGTGCCAGCAGTTTACCGGGAGTGGGTATAGATACGCAGTATTTT; CDR3aa: CASSLPGVGIDTQYF
j_gene: TRBJ2-7; abundance: once; d_gene: .; v_gene: TRBV3-1; CDR3nt: TGTGCCAGCAGCCAAGATCCAGGGGTGGGTTACGAGCAGTACTTC; CDR3aa: CASSQDPGVGYEQYF
j_gene: TRBJ2-5; abundance: few; d_gene: TRBD2; v_gene: TRBV12-3/TRBV12-4; CDR3nt: TGTGCCAGCAGTTTAAGGTCTAGCGGGACGGAGACCCAGTACTTC; CDR3aa: CASSLRSSGTETQYF
j_gene: TRBJ2-3; abundance: few; d_gene: TRBD1; v_gene: TRBV5-1; CDR3nt: TGCGCCAGCAGCACAGGGGGCGCCGGCACAGATACGCAGTATTTT; CDR3aa: CASSTGGAGTDTQYF
j_gene: TRBJ2-3; abundance: .; d_gene: .; v_gene: TRBV20-1; CDR3nt: TGCAGGGCTGATAGGCTAGCGTACGATACGCAGTATTTT; CDR3aa: CRADRLAYDTQYF
j_gene: TRBJ1-1; abundance: many; d_gene: TRBD1; v_gene: TRBV5-1; CDR3nt: TGCGCCAGCAGCTCTACAGGGGGAGCTGAAGCTTTCTTT; CDR3aa: CASSSTGGAEAFF
j_gene: TRBJ2-3; abundance: .; d_gene: .; v_gene: TRBV7-8; CDR3nt: TGTGCCAGCAGCTTAAAAGGTTGGGCAGATACGCAGTATTTT; CDR3aa: CASSLKGWADTQYF
j_gene: TRBJ2-7; abundance: few; d_gene: TRBD1; v_gene: TRBV20-1; CDR3nt: TGCAGTGCTAGAGATCCCCCGGGACAGGTCTCCTACGAGCAGTACTTC; CDR3aa: CSARDPPGQVSYEQYF
j_gene: TRBJ2-7; abundance: .; d_gene: .; v_gene: TRBV29-1; CDR3nt: TGCAGCGTTGAAGACCCTGACGGGGCCTCCTACGAGCAGTACTTC; CDR3aa: CSVEDPDGASYEQYF
j_gene: TRBJ2-7; abundance: .; d_gene: .; v_gene: TRBV11-2; CDR3nt: TGTGCCAGCAGCTTAGCGGCCAGAGACTACGAGCAGTACTTC; CDR3aa: CASSLAARDYEQYF
j_gene: TRBJ2-3; abundance: .; d_gene: .; v_gene: TRBV24-1; CDR3nt: TGTGCCACCAGTGTCCCGGCCGGAGGTCCAGATACGCAGTATTTT; CDR3aa: CATSVPAGGPDTQYF
j_gene: TRBJ2-7; abundance: .; d_gene: TRBD2; v_gene: TRBV12-3/TRBV12-4; CDR3nt: TGTGCCAGCAGTTTAGGCGGGAGCCCCTTCGAGCAGTACTTC; CDR3aa: CASSLGGSPFEQYF
j_gene: TRBJ2-3; abundance: .; d_gene: TRBD2; v_gene: TRBV28; CDR3nt: TGTGCCAGCAGTGGCGGGACTAGCGGGAGGCCTGATACGCAGTATTTT; CDR3aa: CASSGGTSGRPDTQYF
j_gene: TRBJ2-5; abundance: .; d_gene: .; v_gene: TRBV7-2; CDR3nt: TGTGCCAGCAGCTCCCTTGGGGCCGTGGGCGAGACCCAGTACTTC; CDR3aa: CASSSLGAVGETQYF
j_gene: TRBJ2-3; abundance: .; d_gene: TRBD1; v_gene: TRBV24-1; CDR3nt: TGTGCCACCAGTGATCCGGGACAGCTCACAGATACGCAGTATTTT; CDR3aa: CATSDPGQLTDTQYF
j_gene: TRBJ2-3; abundance: few; d_gene: .; v_gene: TRBV25-1; CDR3nt: TGTGCCAGCGGGCGTAGTGGGACTAGCACAGATACGCAGTATTTT; CDR3aa: CASGRSGTSTDTQYF
j_gene: TRBJ1-3; abundance: few; d_gene: .; v_gene: TRBV12-3/TRBV12-4; CDR3nt: TGTGCCAGCACCCAGGGGACGAGGAACACCATATATTTT; CDR3aa: CASTQGTRNTIYF
j_gene: TRBJ1-2; abundance: .; d_gene: TRBD1; v_gene: TRBV28; CDR3nt: TGTGCCAGCAGTTTCGGGACAGGGGGCAATTTTCGATATCATGGCTACACCTTC; CDR3aa: CASSFGTGGNFRYHGYTF
j_gene: TRBJ1-6; abundance: few; d_gene: .; v_gene: TRBV4-2; CDR3nt: TGTGCCAGCAGACAGGAGAGCTCCTATAATTCACCCCTCCACTTT; CDR3aa: CASRQESSYNSPLHF
j_gene: TRBJ2-7; abundance: .; d_gene: .; v_gene: TRBV20-1; CDR3nt: TGCAGTGCTAGGAACGAGGGGCGGGTCTTCTTC; CDR3aa: CSARNEGRVFF
j_gene: TRBJ2-1; abundance: many; d_gene: TRBD2; v_gene: TRBV7-6; CDR3nt: TGTGCCAGCAGTTCTAGCGGGAGGGCCGCAAATGAGCAGTTCTTC; CDR3aa: CASSSSGRAANEQFF
j_gene: TRBJ2-2; abundance: .; d_gene: TRBD2; v_gene: TRBV10-3; CDR3nt: TGTGCCAGCCAAGCAGCGGGAGACACCGGGGAGCTGTTTTTT; CDR3aa: CASQAAGDTGELFF
j_gene: TRBJ2-5; abundance: few; d_gene: .; v_gene: TRBV4-2; CDR3nt: TGTGCCAGCAGCCAAGAAATTGGCGGACTCCAAGAGACCCAGTACTTC; CDR3aa: CASSQEIGGLQETQYF
j_gene: TRBJ2-1; abundance: .; d_gene: TRBD2; v_gene: TRBV11-2; CDR3nt: TGTGCCAGCAGCCCAGCGGCTAGCGGGGTCGGGGAGCAGTTCTTC; CDR3aa: CASSPAASGVGEQFF
j_gene: TRBJ1-3; abundance: few; d_gene: .; v_gene: TRBV10-3; CDR3nt: TGTGCCATCAGTGAGTCTTGGGGAAACACCATATATTTT; CDR3aa: CAISESWGNTIYF
j_gene: TRBJ2-5; abundance: once; d_gene: .; v_gene: TRBV7-9; CDR3nt: TGTGCCAGCAGCCGCAGGAGGGACCAAGAGACCCAGTACTTC; CDR3aa: CASSRRRDQETQYF
j_gene: TRBJ2-1; abundance: .; d_gene: .; v_gene: TRBV12-3/TRBV12-4; CDR3nt: TGTGCCAGCACTAAGGGGGGTTACAATGAGCAGTTCTTC; CDR3aa: CASTKGGYNEQFF
j_gene: TRBJ2-2; abundance: .; d_gene: .; v_gene: TRBV5-1; CDR3nt: TGCGCCAGCAGCATATTACAGGGTAGCGGGGAGCTGTTTTTT; CDR3aa: CASSILQGSGELFF
j_gene: TRBJ2-1; abundance: .; d_gene: TRBD1; v_gene: TRBV10-3; CDR3nt: TGTGCCATCCGCCACGAGGGACAGACAGCGAATGAGCAGTTCTTC; CDR3aa: CAIRHEGQTANEQFF
j_gene: TRBJ2-7; abundance: few; d_gene: TRBD1; v_gene: TRBV19; CDR3nt: TGTGCCAGTAGAAGGACAGGCTCCTACGAGCAGTACTTC; CDR3aa: CASRRTGSYEQYF
j_gene: TRBJ1-1; abundance: few; d_gene: TRBD1; v_gene: TRBV18; CDR3nt: TGTGCCAGCTCATCGGGACAGAAGTTCACTGAAGCTTTCTTT; CDR3aa: CASSSGQKFTEAFF
j_gene: TRBJ2-7; abundance: .; d_gene: .; v_gene: TRBV18; CDR3nt: TGTGCCAGCTCACCACGGGCAGGAGCCTACGAGCAGTACTTC; CDR3aa: CASSPRAGAYEQYF
j_gene: TRBJ2-5; abundance: .; d_gene: TRBD1; v_gene: TRBV24-1; CDR3nt: TGTGCCACCAGCGATTCGGGCAGGGGGCGAGAGACCCAGTACTTC; CDR3aa: CATSDSGRGRETQYF
j_gene: TRBJ2-5; abundance: .; d_gene: TRBD2; v_gene: TRBV20-1; CDR3nt: TGCAGTGCTAGACCACTGGGACTAGCGGGGGGAAGTGAGACCCAGTACTTC; CDR3aa: CSARPLGLAGGSETQYF
j_gene: TRBJ2-3; abundance: .; d_gene: .; v_gene: TRBV6-1; CDR3nt: TGTGCCAGCAAACGGGGATCACCGGCAGATACGCAGTATTTT; CDR3aa: CASKRGSPADTQYF
j_gene: TRBJ2-7; abundance: .; d_gene: .; v_gene: TRBV5-8; CDR3nt: TGTGCCAGCAGCTTGGCGCAGGGACGGTCCTACGAGCAGTACTTC; CDR3aa: CASSLAQGRSYEQYF
j_gene: TRBJ2-7; abundance: .; d_gene: TRBD2; v_gene: TRBV20-1; CDR3nt: TGCAGTGCCTATGGGACTAGCGGGATCTCCTACGAGCAGTACTTC; CDR3aa: CSAYGTSGISYEQYF
j_gene: TRBJ2-3; abundance: .; d_gene: TRBD2; v_gene: TRBV2; CDR3nt: TGTGCCAGCAGTGGATGGCGGGGGGGCCGAGTCACAGATACGCAGTATTTT; CDR3aa: CASSGWRGGRVTDTQYF
j_gene: TRBJ1-2; abundance: .; d_gene: .; v_gene: TRBV20-1; CDR3nt: TGCAGTGCTAGAGGGGTCATTCACAACTATGGCTACACCTTC; CDR3aa: CSARGVIHNYGYTF
j_gene: TRBJ2-4; abundance: .; d_gene: .; v_gene: TRBV18; CDR3nt: TGTGCCAGCTCAAACAGCCCCGGGCTGGGCAAAAACATTCAGTACTTC; CDR3aa: CASSNSPGLGKNIQYF
j_gene: TRBJ2-1; abundance: few; d_gene: .; v_gene: TRBV20-1; CDR3nt: TGCAGCGCTTTCGAGGGCCTATATAATGAGCAGTTCTTC; CDR3aa: CSAFEGLYNEQFF
j_gene: TRBJ1-2; abundance: few; d_gene: TRBD1; v_gene: TRBV4-2; CDR3nt: TGTGCCAGCAGCCGGCGCCGGGACAGGGCGGATGGCTACACCTTC; CDR3aa: CASSRRRDRADGYTF
j_gene: TRBJ2-1; abundance: many; d_gene: TRBD2; v_gene: TRBV12-3/TRBV12-4; CDR3nt: TGTGCCAGCAGTTTTTTCCTAGCGGGGCGCAATGAGCAGTTCTTC; CDR3aa: CASSFFLAGRNEQFF
j_gene: TRBJ2-7; abundance: .; d_gene: .; v_gene: TRBV6-1; CDR3nt: TGTGCCAGCAACCGGGGGAGCAGGGGCGGTGAGCAGTACTTC; CDR3aa: CASNRGSRGGEQYF
j_gene: TRBJ2-3; abundance: .; d_gene: .; v_gene: TRBV4-2; CDR3nt: TGCGCCAGCAGCCAAGTCTGGGCTAGCGGCACAGATACGCAGTATTTT; CDR3aa: CASSQVWASGTDTQYF
j_gene: TRBJ2-7; abundance: few; d_gene: .; v_gene: TRBV6-5; CDR3nt: TGTGCCAGCAGCTCCGAGGTTCAACAGTACTTC; CDR3aa: CASSSEVQQYF
j_gene: TRBJ2-7; abundance: .; d_gene: .; v_gene: TRBV3-1; CDR3nt: TGTGCCAGCAGCCAAGCCAAGGTGGGACCAGCGTGGGAGCAGTACTTC; CDR3aa: CASSQAKVGPAWEQYF
j_gene: TRBJ1-4; abundance: .; d_gene: TRBD1; v_gene: TRBV29-1; CDR3nt: TGCAGCGTTGGGGACAGCCCTAATGAAAAACTGTTTTTT; CDR3aa: CSVGDSPNEKLFF
j_gene: TRBJ2-1; abundance: .; d_gene: TRBD2; v_gene: TRBV24-1; CDR3nt: TGTGCCACCAGTGATTTTGGGACTATGATCTTC; CDR3aa: CATSDFGTMIF
j_gene: TRBJ2-5; abundance: .; d_gene: .; v_gene: TRBV29-1; CDR3nt: TGCAGCGTTGGGTCCCGGAAGCAAGAGACCCAGTACTTC; CDR3aa: CSVGSRKQETQYF
j_gene: TRBJ2-1; abundance: few; d_gene: .; v_gene: TRBV11-2; CDR3nt: TGTGCCAGCAGCGCCTCACGAGGGACGGGCTCCTACAATGAGCAGTTCTTC; CDR3aa: CASSASRGTGSYNEQFF
j_gene: TRBJ2-7; abundance: .; d_gene: .; v_gene: TRBV6-5; CDR3nt: TGTGCCAGCAGTTACTCGCCCCTCTTGTACGAGCAGTACTTC; CDR3aa: CASSYSPLLYEQYF
j_gene: TRBJ2-5; abundance: few; d_gene: .; v_gene: TRBV5-5; CDR3nt: TGTGCCAGCAGCTCAGGGGCCAAGTACCAAGAGACCCAGTACTTC; CDR3aa: CASSSGAKYQETQYF
j_gene: TRBJ2-7; abundance: .; d_gene: TRBD1; v_gene: TRBV9; CDR3nt: TGTGCCAGCAGCGTTGGGGACAGGGGCGAGCAGTACTTC; CDR3aa: CASSVGDRGEQYF
j_gene: TRBJ2-5; abundance: .; d_gene: TRBD2; v_gene: TRBV7-2; CDR3nt: TGTGCCAGCAGCCCGCCGGGACTAGCGGGGGGCGGGGAGACCCAGTACTTC; CDR3aa: CASSPPGLAGGGETQYF
j_gene: TRBJ2-1; abundance: few; d_gene: .; v_gene: TRBV27; CDR3nt: TGTGCCAGCAGTTTATATCCGACAGACAATGAGCAGTTCTTC; CDR3aa: CASSLYPTDNEQFF
j_gene: TRBJ2-7; abundance: few; d_gene: TRBD2; v_gene: TRBV28; CDR3nt: TGTGCCAGCAGTCCTACGACTAGCGGGCTGTACGAGCAGTACTTC; CDR3aa: CASSPTTSGLYEQYF
j_gene: TRBJ2-7; abundance: .; d_gene: TRBD2; v_gene: TRBV7-2; CDR3nt: TGTGCCAGCACCCCGACTAGCGGTACCTACGAGCAGTACTTC; CDR3aa: CASTPTSGTYEQYF
j_gene: TRBJ2-3; abundance: few; d_gene: .; v_gene: TRBV10-1; CDR3nt: TGCGCCAGCAGTGAGTCGTACACAGATACGCAGTATTTT; CDR3aa: CASSESYTDTQYF